Only a few counts were recorded for the clone carrying this T cell receptor (beta chain). Per the study methods: Estimation of nucleated cell counts was performed using reference gene primer amplification. Repertoires were generated with immunoSEQ multiplex PCR, while TCRdb's copy carries only in-frame clones and drops some. V and J calls and clone size are as listed in that table; D and trimming were resolved from the DNA. The sample consists of roughly 190,000 clones, 90% of them appearing once. The source of the sample is a study of blood T cell repertoires in COVID-19. Study-level information: Acute and convalescent COVID-19 specimens originated in the United States, Italy and Spain. T cells, B-cell-depleted T cells, or PBMCs supplied cDNA or gDNA.

The CDR3 length is 15 residues. The V segment lost 2 bases and the J segment 11 bases; nucleotides outside the gene matches: 13. Germline V lookup: CDR1 MNHNS, CDR2 SASEGT. The origin of this receptor is a man aged 45 to 65 with acute or convalescent COVID-19. The chain carries TRBV6-1 and TRBJ1-1; 8 bases are shared with TRBD1. Sequencing was done on a sample of peripheral blood. CDR3 region: CASSELPQGAVGAFF. CDR3 coding DNA: TGTGCCAGCAGTGAATTACCTCAGGGGGCGGTGGGTGCTTTCTTT.